The 20 T cell receptor beta chains presented below share a single source sample, sequenced in a study of glioma-infiltrating T cells after dendritic cell vaccination. Some clones are missing from TCRdb's copy, which holds only in-frame ones; the method was immunoSEQ multiplex PCR. The sample shows around 58,000 clones, about 81% of them seen only once. Material: blood, obtained before dendritic cell vaccination. The receptors here all came from a human donor with glioblastoma.

In its sample, this clone was seen once. The rearrangement links TRBV7-2 to TRBJ2-1; TRBD2 agrees at 8 bases. CDR1 SGHTA and CDR2 FQGNSA come from the germline V gene. With V trimmed by 3 bases and J by 7 bases, 8 bases remained unmatched. This CDR3 has 15 amino acids. The CDR3 loop reads CASSFYSGVGNEQFF. The CDR3, as DNA: TGTGCCAGCAGCTTTTATAGCGGGGTGGGGAATGAGCAGTTCTTC.

This chain connects TRBV14 to TRBJ2-5; the match to TRBD2 covers 8 bases. Germline V gene lookup returns CDR1 SGHDN and CDR2 FVKESK. Trimming cost V 4 bases and J 7 bases; bases outside gene matches: 14. This CDR3 comprises 16 residues. The CDR3: CASSPPGLGGSGTQYF. Here the CDR3 DNA reads TGTGCCAGCAGCCCTCCGGGACTAGGAGGATCTGGGACCCAGTACTTC. Combining the CDR3 with reference TRBV14 and TRBJ2-5 gives the whole variable domain EAGVTQFPSHSVIEKGQTVTLRCDPISGHDNLYWYRRVMGKEIKFLLHFVKESKQDESGMPNNRFLAERTGGTYSTLKVQPAELEDSGVYFCASSPPGLGGSGTQYFGPGTRLLVL.

A few counts support this clone. This chain joins TRBV5-4 and TRBJ1-2; no clear D gene. Trimming removed 4 bases at V and 2 bases at J, with 18 bases between. From germline, CDR1 is SGHNT and CDR2 YYREEE (reference sequence). The CDR3 covers 16 residues. CDR3 coding DNA: TGTGCCAGCAGCCCTTCCGGGTCTACCGGGAACTATGGCTACACCTTC. This gives the protein CASSPSGSTGNYGYTF.

The rearrangement links TRBV4-2 to TRBJ2-1; 9 bases are a match to TRBD2. The CDR3 has 19 amino acids. Per germline, CDR1 LGHNA and CDR2 YNFKEQ. With 1 base clipped from V and 5 bases from J, the junction kept 15 bases outside the gene matches. CDR3 loop: CASSQVRRGGIFLDNEQFF. CDR3 sequence (DNA): TGTGCCAGCAGCCAAGTCCGGCGGGGGGGGATTTTCTTGGACAATGAGCAGTTCTTC.

This chain joins TRBV18 and TRBJ2-7; no clear D gene. The CDR3 extends over 15 amino acids. Germline V gives CDR1 KGHSH, CDR2 LQKENI. The V end was cut by 6 bases, the J end by 0 bases, with 15 bases between. The CDR3, as DNA: TGTGCCAGCTCCCTTTCCACCCCCGGCTCCTACGAGCAGTACTTC. Encoded protein: CASSLSTPGSYEQYF. Based on the CDR3 plus reference TRBV18 and TRBJ2-7, the full variable domain is NAGVMQNPRHLVRRRGQEARLRCSPMKGHSHVYWYRQLPEEGLKFMVYLQKENIIDESGMPKERFSAEFPKEGPSILRIQQVVRGDSAAYFCASSLSTPGSYEQYFGPGTRLTVT.

This chain joins TRBV2 and TRBJ1-5, with D possibly being TRBD1 (5 bases). CDR1 and CDR2 (germline): SNHLY, FYNNEI. The CDR3 sequence is 14 residues long. The V gene lost 6 bases and the J gene lost 4 bases, with 13 bases spanning the gap. CDR3 amino acids: CASSGWGGNQPQHF. DNA of the CDR3: TGTGCCAGCAGCGGGTGGGGGGGAAATCAGCCCCAGCATTTT.

The CDR3 sequence: CASSIRGRNTEAFF. The CDR3 DNA follows: TGTGCCAGCAGTATCAGGGGTAGAAACACTGAAGCTTTCTTT. The rearrangement uses TRBV27 and TRBJ1-1; weak D call: TRBD1 (6 bases). The CDR3 spans 14 residues. From germline, CDR1 is MNHEY and CDR2 SMNVEV (reference sequence). Deletions cut 5 bases from V and 2 bases from J, with 12 bases between.

The J gene is TRBJ2-2, the V gene TRBV5-6; 9 bases are shared with TRBD1. The CDR3 contains 15 residues. Trimming removed 2 bases from V and 9 bases from J; junction bases left unmatched: 8. Germline values: CDR1 SGHDT, CDR2 YYEEEE. The CDR3 DNA is TGTGCCAGCAGCTTAACTGGGACAGGGACCCGGGAGCTGTTTTTT. It translates to CASSLTGTGTRELFF.

The rearrangement links TRBV4-1 to TRBJ2-6; D might be TRBD1 (5 bases). The CDR3 extends over 15 amino acids. The germline CDR1 and CDR2 sequences are MGHRA and YSYEKL. Trimming removed 3 bases from V and 2 bases from J, with 8 bases in between. The CDR3 loop reads CASSQGQTGANVLTF. DNA of the CDR3: TGCGCCAGCAGCCAGGGGCAGACTGGGGCCAACGTCCTGACTTTC.

This clone was detected only a few times. The gene calls are TRBV6-5 and TRBJ1-1, with a weak D call TRBD1 (5 bases). V lost 6 bases and J 3 bases, leaving 11 bases between the germline ends. Germline-derived CDR1 and CDR2 are MNHEY and SVGAGI. This CDR3 comprises 13 residues. The CDR3 coding sequence is TGTGCCAGCAGATGGACACTATACACTGAAGCTTTCTTT. Amino acid sequence: CASRWTLYTEAFF.

This clone was found a few times. V usage is TRBV29-1 and J usage is TRBJ2-3; 8 positions match TRBD2. J lost 6 bases, V lost 5 bases, and 10 bases had no gene match. Germline V CDR1 and CDR2: SQVTM, ANQGSEA. This CDR3 spans 14 amino acids. For the CDR3, the DNA is TGCAGCGTTTTGGGCGGGGGGCAAGGGGATACGCAGTATTTT. Protein product: CSVLGGGQGDTQYF.

V gene TRBV6-4 combines with J gene TRBJ2-1; tentatively, D is TRBD1 (6 bases). The germline CDR1 and CDR2 sequences are MRHNA and SNTAGT. The CDR3 contains 15 residues. The V end lost 2 bases, the J end lost 8 bases, and 16 bases lay between the germline ends. CDR3 coding DNA: TGTGCCAGCAGTGACGGGAGACAGGCCGGCGATGAGCAGTTCTTC. Translation gives CASSDGRQAGDEQFF.

On this clone: Other DNA sequences within the sample encode an identical CDR3. J is TRBJ2-1 and V is TRBV9; 8 nucleotides agree with TRBD2. This CDR3 is built from 15 residues. The germline CDR1 and CDR2 sequences are SGDLS and YYNGEE. Trimming took 4 bases from V and 0 from J; bases not matched to a gene: 3. The CDR3 region is CASSRGGSSYNEQFF. In nucleotides, the CDR3 is TGTGCCAGCAGCCGCGGGGGGAGCTCCTACAATGAGCAGTTCTTC. The variable domain in full, with the rest retrieved from reference TRBV9 and TRBJ2-1, is DSGVTQTPKHLITATGQRVTLRCSPRSGDLSVYWYQQSLDQGLQFLIQYYNGEERAKGNILERFSAQQFPDLHSELNLSSLELGDSALYFCASSRGGSSYNEQFFGPGTRLTVL.

V gene TRBV6-1 combines with J gene TRBJ1-6; D uncertain. Germline CDR1 reads MNHNS; CDR2 reads SASEGT. CDR3 length: 13 amino acids. Trimming stripped 3 bases from V and 11 bases from J, with 11 bases between. This CDR3 reads CASSEAKFTPLHF. The DNA of the CDR3 is TGTGCCAGCAGTGAGGCCAAGTTTACACCCCTCCACTTT.

This sequence joins TRBV28 and TRBJ2-1; 7 bases map to TRBD1. This CDR3 is built from 16 residues. Trimming took 8 bases from V and 2 from J; bases not matched to a gene: 12. Germline V lookup: CDR1 MDHEN, CDR2 SYDVKM. In DNA, the CDR3 is TGTGCCAGCCAAACGGACGGGACAGATGCCTACAATGAGCAGTTCTTC. Its protein product is CASQTDGTDAYNEQFF.

The genes are TRBV4-1 and TRBJ2-3; tentatively, D is TRBD1 (6 bases). The CDR3 is made up of 18 amino acids. Trimming removed 0 bases from V and 5 bases from J, with 21 bases in between. Germline loops: CDR1 MGHRA, CDR2 YSYEKL. The CDR3 here is CASSQDQNRVRGQDTQYF. The CDR3 DNA sequence: TGCGCCAGCAGCCAAGACCAGAATCGCGTAAGGGGACAAGATACGCAGTATTTT.

The chain is built from TRBV6-1 and TRBJ2-3, with D maybe TRBD2 (6 bases). The CDR3 contains 14 residues. Between the trimmed V and J ends, which lost 5 bases and 2 bases, there was a span of 11 bases. The germline CDR1 and CDR2 sequences are MNHNS and SASEGT. CDR3 residues: CASSLPGDTDTQYF. The CDR3 DNA follows: TGTGCCAGCAGTCTCCCGGGGGACACAGATACGCAGTATTTT.

This clone was observed a handful of times. The chain carries TRBV6-4 and TRBJ1-4; TRBD1 matches at 8 bases. CDR3 length equals 14 residues. The junction had 6 bases not matched to a gene; V was cut back by 4 bases and J by 8 bases. CDR1 is MRHNA and CDR2 is SNTAGT in the germline V gene. CDR3 region: CASSVDREEEKLFF. CDR3 coding DNA: TGTGCCAGCAGTGTGGACAGGGAGGAGGAAAAACTGTTTTTT.

V is TRBV7-8 and J is TRBJ2-7; the D is unclear. This CDR3 spans 13 amino acids. The germline gives CDR1 SGHVS, CDR2 FQNEAQ. V was trimmed by 5 bases and J by 2 bases, leaving 10 bases between them. DNA of the CDR3: TGTGCCAGCAGCCCCCGTCGGGCCTACGAGCAGTACTTC. Its protein product is CASSPRRAYEQYF.

The chain joins TRBV5-6 to TRBJ2-5, with D maybe TRBD1 (5 bases). The CDR3 sequence is 13 residues long. V gave up 9 bases and J gave up 5 bases, with 17 bases separating them. The germline V gene has CDR1 SGHDT and CDR2 YYEEEE. Written as DNA, the CDR3 is TGTGCCACCCGTCCCAAAAGGGGCGAGACCCAGTACTTC. The encoded protein is CATRPKRGETQYF.